This T cell receptor beta chain was identified during a study of shared clonotypes between healthy human individuals. Whole-study context: Donor composition was a couple of women and three men, aged 18 to 49. A donor's plate count was three for CD4 naive and three for CD4 memory; CD8 naive had two and CD8 memory one.

The test was conducted at deep level. This table comes from immunoSEQ multiplex PCR, and its TCRdb copy is limited to in-frame clones, with some not included. The data contain around 1,000,000 clones, roughly 77% of them singletons. The CDR3 sequence is 14 residues long. The J segment lost 5 bases and the V segment lost 5 bases, leaving 7 bases of the junction unmatched. Germline loops: CDR1 SGHTA, CDR2 FQGTGA. Study conclusions and caveats: Some naive CD4 clonotypes, roughly 4.7%, turned up in common across several donors.

With respect to this clone: The antigen remains unidentified.

Sequencing was carried out using memory CD4+ T cells from PBMCs. Subset here: CD45RA-negative fraction. The chain employs TRBV7-3 and TRBJ1-1; TRBD1 matches at 8 bases. This TCR was recovered from a man between 18 and 29 years old in good health. Some clones in this sample may be carry-over from other donors' samples. The CDR3 DNA follows: TGTGCCAGCAGCGCCAGGGACAGGCGAACTGAAGCTTTCTTT. Translation: CASSARDRRTEAFF.